The T cell receptor (beta chain) described here comes from a study of blood T cell repertoires in COVID-19. The germline V gene encodes CDR1 SGHRS and CDR2 YFSETQ. Germline trimming cut 0 bases from V and 8 bases from J; bases unmatched to any gene: 3. This CDR3 is 15 amino acids long. As regards this clone: This sample includes further DNA sequences coding for the same CDR3.

The method was immunoSEQ multiplex PCR; TCRdb's version includes in-frame clones alone and lacks a portion of them. The table shows 250,000 to 300,000 clones, with 80% to 95% occurring only once. The genes are TRBV5-1 and TRBJ1-4; 11 bases align to TRBD1. This receptor was obtained from a woman in her thirties with COVID-19, enrolled during active disease. Sequences were obtained from peripheral blood. The CDR3 region is CASSLDGTGGEKLFF. The DNA for the CDR3 is TGCGCCAGCAGCTTGGATGGGACAGGGGGGGAAAAACTGTTTTTT.